Following are 8 T cell receptor beta chains from one sample sequenced in a study of human thymus T cells. Thymus tissue for the work was resected from patients undergoing corrective heart surgery. Libraries were prepared by immunoSEQ multiplex PCR; TCRdb keeps only in-frame clonotypes and omits some of them. The sample lists 70,000 to 75,000 clones, 95% occurring once. The sample was thymus tissue. Source of these receptors: a girl younger than two with a congenital heart defect but otherwise immunologically healthy.

The chain is built from TRBV2 and TRBJ1-3, with TRBD1 identical over 8 bases. Germline V gene data show CDR1 as SNHLY and CDR2 as FYNNEI. V lost 5 bases to trimming and J lost 3 bases; unmatched junction nucleotides: 6. CDR3 length equals 15 residues. The CDR3 coding sequence is TGTGCCAGCAGTCGACAGGGGTGGCTTGGAAACACCATATATTTT. It codes for CASSRQGWLGNTIYF.

The chain recombines TRBV28 with TRBJ1-1; the match to TRBD1 covers 9 bases. The V segment lost 5 bases and the J segment 0 bases; nucleotides outside the gene matches: 10. This CDR3 is 17 amino acids long. The germline V gene has CDR1 MDHEN and CDR2 SYDVKM. CDR3 sequence: CASSLRDREVMNTEAFF. The CDR3 DNA reads TGTGCCAGCAGTCTGAGGGACAGGGAGGTCATGAACACTGAAGCTTTCTTT.

On this clone: The junction and the germline gene differ at one end; a read error may be behind it. The CDR3: CASSPGASGVYGQYF. DNA of the CDR3: TGTGCCAGCTCACCTGGTGCCAGCGGGGTCTACGGGCAGTACTTC. The V gene is TRBV18, the J gene TRBJ2-7; TRBD2 matches 7 bases. The CDR3 contains 15 residues. Germline V CDR1 and CDR2: KGHSH, LQKENI.

The rearrangement joins TRBV5-6 to TRBJ2-7; D is perhaps TRBD1 (6 bases). The CDR3 covers 17 residues. V lost 1 base to trimming and J lost 2 bases, with 19 bases between them. In germline, CDR1 is SGHDT, CDR2 YYEEEE. Written as DNA, the CDR3 is TGTGCCAGCAGCTTGAATGGTTCCAGGGGACGAACCTACGAGCAGTACTTC. This translates into CASSLNGSRGRTYEQYF.

This clone appeared once. The chain combines TRBV29-1 with TRBJ1-1; 7 nucleotides match TRBD1. Germline V gives CDR1 SQVTM, CDR2 ANQGSEA. Losses at the gene ends were 3 bases for V and 1 base for J; bases not matched to a gene: 2. There are 13 residues in the CDR3. The CDR3 region is CSVDGTANTEAFF. CDR3 DNA sequence: TGCAGCGTTGACGGGACAGCGAACACTGAAGCTTTCTTT.

The chain employs TRBV5-6 and TRBJ2-2, with D perhaps assigned TRBD1 or TRBD2 (5 bases each). The CDR3 is made up of 13 amino acids. Trimming stripped 0 bases from V and 7 bases from J, with 7 bases between. Per germline, CDR1 SGHDT and CDR2 YYEEEE. CDR3 DNA: TGTGCCAGCAGCTTGGTGGGGGACGGGGAGCTGTTTTTT. This encodes CASSLVGDGELFF.

The rearrangement joins TRBV5-1 to TRBJ2-2; tentatively, D is TRBD2 (6 bases). The V end lost 4 bases, the J end lost 1 base, and 11 bases lay between the germline ends. This CDR3 contains 15 residues. Germline CDR1 and CDR2: SGHRS and YFSETQ. The CDR3 loop is CASSLGLLNTGELFF. CDR3 nucleotides: TGCGCCAGCAGCCTGGGACTCTTGAACACCGGGGAGCTGTTTTTT. The full variable domain, in which reference TRBV5-1 and TRBJ2-2 provide the parts outside the CDR3, is KAGVTQTPRYLIKTRGQQVTLSCSPISGHRSVSWYQQTPGQGLQFLFEYFSETQRNKGNFPGRFSGRQFSNSRSEMNVSTLELGDSALYLCASSLGLLNTGELFFGEGSRLTVL.

This chain links TRBV2 with TRBJ2-1; 8 bases map to TRBD2. CDR1 SNHLY and CDR2 FYNNEI come from the germline V gene. The CDR3 covers 15 residues. V dropped 3 bases and J dropped 4; count of bases not matched to a gene: 5. The CDR3, as DNA: TGTGCCAGCAGTGAGGATGCTAGCGGGTACAATGAGCAGTTCTTC. It yields the protein CASSEDASGYNEQFF.